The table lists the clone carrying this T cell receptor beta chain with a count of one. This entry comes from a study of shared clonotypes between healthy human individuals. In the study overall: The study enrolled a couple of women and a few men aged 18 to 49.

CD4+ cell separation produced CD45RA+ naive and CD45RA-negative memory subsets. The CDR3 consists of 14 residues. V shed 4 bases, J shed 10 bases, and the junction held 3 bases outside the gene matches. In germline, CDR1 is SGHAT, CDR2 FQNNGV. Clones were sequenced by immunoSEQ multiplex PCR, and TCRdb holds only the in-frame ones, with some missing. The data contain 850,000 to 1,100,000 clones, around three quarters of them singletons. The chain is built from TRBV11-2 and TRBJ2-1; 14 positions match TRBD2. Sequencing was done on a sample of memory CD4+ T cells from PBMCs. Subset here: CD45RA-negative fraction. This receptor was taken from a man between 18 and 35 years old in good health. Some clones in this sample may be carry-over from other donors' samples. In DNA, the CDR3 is TGTGCCAGCAGCTCGGGACTAGCGGGGGCGGAGCAGTTCTTC. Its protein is CASSSGLAGAEQFF.